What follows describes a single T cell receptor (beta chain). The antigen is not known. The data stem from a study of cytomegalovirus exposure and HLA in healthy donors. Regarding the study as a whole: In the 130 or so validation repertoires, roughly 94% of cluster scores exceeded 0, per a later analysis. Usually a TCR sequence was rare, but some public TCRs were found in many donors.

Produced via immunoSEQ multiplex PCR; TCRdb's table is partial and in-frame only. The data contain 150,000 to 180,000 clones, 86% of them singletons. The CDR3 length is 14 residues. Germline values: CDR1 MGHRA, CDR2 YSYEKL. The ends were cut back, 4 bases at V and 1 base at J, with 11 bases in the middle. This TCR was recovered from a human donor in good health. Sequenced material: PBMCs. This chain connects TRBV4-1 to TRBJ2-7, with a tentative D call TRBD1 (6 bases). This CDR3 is CASSRGTGSYEQYF. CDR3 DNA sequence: TGCGCCAGCAGCCGAGGAACAGGGTCCTACGAGCAGTACTTC.